Listed here are 20 T cell receptor beta chains from one sample, sequenced in a study of blood T cell repertoires in COVID-19. Generated by immunoSEQ multiplex PCR, the TCRdb table keeps only in-frame clones and is missing some. Among some 380,000 clones listed, 90% were seen once. Sequencing was carried out using peripheral blood. The receptors come from a man aged 18 to 29 with active or convalescent COVID-19.

The chain recombines TRBV19 with TRBJ1-1; D unclear. This CDR3 comprises 14 residues. V gave up 2 bases and J gave up 1 base, with 8 bases separating them. CDR1 and CDR2 (germline): LNHDA, SQIVND (reference sequence). CDR3 bases: TGTGCCAGTAGTATACAACAGTCGAACACTGAAGCTTTCTTT. It yields the protein CASSIQQSNTEAFF. The complete variable domain, with remaining parts taken from reference TRBV19 and TRBJ1-1, reads DGGITQSPKYLFRKEGQNVTLSCEQNLNHDAMYWYRQDPGQGLRLIYYSQIVNDFQKGDIAEGYSVSREKKESFPLTVTSAQKNPTAFYLCASSIQQSNTEAFFGQGTRLTVV.

The chain links TRBV19 to TRBJ1-1; 9 nucleotides match TRBD1. Trimming cost V 1 base and J 5 bases; bases outside gene matches: 8. This CDR3 is 16 amino acids long. Germline CDR1 LNHDA, CDR2 SQIVND (reference sequence). The CDR3 protein is CASSIAPGQGSTEAFF. CDR3 coding DNA: TGTGCCAGTAGTATAGCACCGGGACAGGGAAGTACTGAAGCTTTCTTT. The full variable domain, its missing parts supplied by reference TRBV19 and TRBJ1-1, is DGGITQSPKYLFRKEGQNVTLSCEQNLNHDAMYWYRQDPGQGLRLIYYSQIVNDFQKGDIAEGYSVSREKKESFPLTVTSAQKNPTAFYLCASSIAPGQGSTEAFFGQGTRLTVV.

The CDR3 here is CASNSVSADNEQFF. The CDR3 DNA sequence: TGTGCCAGCAATAGCGTGTCGGCGGACAATGAGCAGTTCTTC. The chain employs TRBV28 and TRBJ2-1; D is possibly TRBD2 (5 bases). The V end lost 7 bases, the J end lost 5 bases, and 15 bases lay between the germline ends. The CDR3 is 14 amino acids. The germline V gene encodes CDR1 MDHEN and CDR2 SYDVKM.

The chain carries TRBV3-1 (or the pseudogene TRBV3-2) and TRBJ2-3, with 10 bases lining up with TRBD2. Germline loops: CDR1 LGHDT, CDR2 YNNKEL (reference sequence). Unmatched junction bases numbered 15, after V lost 0 bases and J lost 0 bases. This CDR3 contains 21 residues. The CDR3 spells CASSQDIRLAGWFPSTDTQYF. The CDR3 nucleotides are TGTGCCAGCAGCCAAGATATTCGACTAGCGGGTTGGTTTCCTAGCACAGATACGCAGTATTTT.

The V call is TRBV9, the J call TRBJ2-1; D remains unclear. V lost 3 bases, J lost 4 bases, and 14 bases lay in between. Germline values: CDR1 SGDLS, CDR2 YYNGEE. The CDR3 has 15 amino acids. This CDR3 is CASSASPVLYNEQFF. DNA of the CDR3: TGTGCCAGCAGCGCCTCTCCCGTTTTGTACAATGAGCAGTTCTTC.

This clone was seen once. The chain joins TRBV15 to TRBJ2-5; D uncertain. Per the germline V gene, CDR1 is LNHNV and CDR2 is YYDKDF (reference sequence). The V gene lost 0 bases and the J gene lost 4 bases, with 6 bases spanning the gap. CDR3 length: 13 residues. CDR3 residues: CATSRDVGETQYF. The CDR3 bases are TGTGCCACCAGCAGAGATGTCGGAGAGACCCAGTACTTC.

The chain joins TRBV7-2 to TRBJ2-1; 8 bases agree with TRBD2. Germline trimming cut 5 bases from V and 4 bases from J; bases unmatched to any gene: 7. The CDR3 runs 15 residues. The germline CDR1 and CDR2 sequences are SGHTA and FQGNSA. For the CDR3, the DNA is TGTGCCAGCAGCCTCCTAGCGGGCCCATACAATGAGCAGTTCTTC. Its protein product is CASSLLAGPYNEQFF.

The chain uses TRBV2 and TRBJ1-1; 7 positions match TRBD1. The germline V gene encodes CDR1 SNHLY and CDR2 FYNNEI. The CDR3 spans 15 residues. V trimming: 6 bases; J trimming: 0 bases; junction bases outside the gene matches: 7. The CDR3 sequence is CASRDGTVMNTEAFF. As DNA, the CDR3 is TGTGCCAGCAGGGACGGGACAGTCATGAACACTGAAGCTTTCTTT. Complete variable domain (other parts from reference TRBV2 and TRBJ1-1): EPEVTQTPSHQVTQMGQEVILRCVPISNHLYFYWYRQILGQKVEFLVSFYNNEISEKSEIFDDQFSVERPDGSNFTLKIRSTKLEDSAMYFCASRDGTVMNTEAFFGQGTRLTVV.

The chain has TRBV7-9 and TRBJ2-1, with TRBD2 matching 13 bases. J gave up 7 bases and V 1 base, and 7 bases lay outside the gene matches. The CDR3 is 17 residues long. Looked up from germline, CDR1 is SEHNR and CDR2 is FQNEAQ (reference sequence). DNA for the CDR3: TGTGCCAGCAGCTTAGACCGACTAGCGGGAGGTTTAAATGAGCAGTTCTTC. It is translated as CASSLDRLAGGLNEQFF.

The rearrangement uses TRBV4-2 and TRBJ2-7; D possibly corresponds to TRBD2 (6 bases). Germline V lookup: CDR1 LGHNA, CDR2 YNFKEQ. The CDR3 runs 15 residues. Trimming cost V 0 bases and J 2 bases, with 11 bases left between them. The CDR3 nucleotides are TGTGCCAGCAGCCAAGATCTAGCGAGCACCTACGAGCAGTACTTC. This encodes CASSQDLASTYEQYF.

CDR3: CASSPPAGVTGNTIYF. The CDR3 DNA reads as TGTGCCAGCTCACCACCGGCAGGGGTTACTGGAAACACCATATATTTT. The gene calls are TRBV18 and TRBJ1-3; perhaps TRBD1 as D (6 bases). Trimming removed 0 bases from V and 2 bases from J, with 11 bases in between. The CDR3 is 16 amino acids. The V gene's germline CDR1 is KGHSH and CDR2 LQKENI.

V is TRBV28 and J is TRBJ2-1; the match to TRBD2 covers 7 bases. With 6 bases clipped from V and 0 bases from J, the junction kept 11 bases outside the gene matches. Germline CDR1 MDHEN, CDR2 SYDVKM. The CDR3 is 17 amino acids. For the CDR3, the DNA is TGTGCCAGCAGCTCCCCCTCAGCGGGGAGCTCCTACAATGAGCAGTTCTTC. It specifies CASSSPSAGSSYNEQFF.

V is TRBV24-1 and J is TRBJ1-5, with D possibly TRBD1 on 6 matching bases. Between the trimmed V and J ends, which lost 3 bases and 11 bases, there was a span of 19 bases. CDR1 and CDR2 from the germline V gene are KGHDR and SFDVKD. This CDR3 is 15 amino acids long. CDR3 protein: CATSDARYGTSAQHF. The CDR3 DNA is TGTGCCACCAGTGATGCGCGATATGGGACATCGGCCCAGCATTTT.

This clone has more than one count but fewer than ten. The CDR3 protein is CASSDRVPYEQYF. In DNA form, the CDR3 reads TGTGCCAGCAGCGACAGGGTCCCGTACGAGCAGTACTTC. J is TRBJ2-7 and V is TRBV6-5, with 7 nucleotides matching TRBD1. V was clipped by 6 bases and J by 4 bases; unmatched bases: 6. Germline V CDR1 and CDR2: MNHEY, SVGAGI. The CDR3 runs to 13 residues.

The chain recombines TRBV24-1 with TRBJ2-1; D not certain. The CDR3 is 12 residues long. Germline V gene sequence: CDR1 KGHDR, CDR2 SFDVKD. V was cut by 2 bases and J by 8 bases, with 6 bases left in between. In DNA, the CDR3 is TGTGCCACCAGTGATTCGGTCGATGAGCAGTTCTTC. The encoded protein is CATSDSVDEQFF.

In this sample, this clone turned up once. This chain joins TRBV27 and TRBJ1-2; 7 bases fit TRBD1. Germline CDR1 reads MNHEY; CDR2 reads SMNVEV (reference sequence). The CDR3 totals 13 residues. V was clipped by 2 bases and J by 7 bases; unmatched bases: 4. The CDR3 sequence is CASSLRGPGGYTF. The CDR3 region has the DNA TGTGCCAGCAGTTTAAGGGGGCCAGGTGGCTACACCTTC.

The chain has TRBV4-2 and TRBJ2-3; 8 bases are shared with TRBD2. The junction had 6 bases not matched to a gene; V was cut back by 0 bases and J by 4 bases. This CDR3 has 16 residues. Germline V gene data show CDR1 as LGHNA and CDR2 as YNFKEQ. CDR3 region: CASSQDAAGAPDTQYF. DNA of the CDR3: TGTGCCAGCAGCCAAGATGCAGCGGGGGCCCCAGATACGCAGTATTTT.

Details on this clone: This specimen includes other DNA sequences encoding the same CDR3. This CDR3 reads CASSLTGRNTEAFF. The CDR3 DNA sequence: TGTGCCAGCAGCTTAACCGGGAGGAACACTGAAGCTTTCTTT. The V gene is TRBV7-3, the J gene TRBJ1-1; D not certain. CDR1 and CDR2 from the germline V gene are SGHTA and FQGTGA. The CDR3 covers 14 residues. Trimming cost V 0 bases and J 1 base, with 6 bases left between them. Using reference TRBV7-3 and TRBJ1-1 for the parts outside the CDR3, the full variable domain is GAGVSQTPSNKVTEKGKYVELRCDPISGHTALYWYRQSLGQGPEFLIYFQGTGAADDSGLPNDRFFAVRPEGSVSTLKIQRTERGDSAVYLCASSLTGRNTEAFFGQGTRLTVV.

The genes are TRBV7-2 and TRBJ2-3; the D is unclear. Germline V CDR1 and CDR2: SGHTA, FQGNSA. The CDR3 is 15 amino acids. V was shortened by 4 bases and J by 5 bases, with 16 bases between the two germline ends. CDR3 loop: CASSSVGSLGDTQYF. The CDR3 DNA follows: TGTGCCAGCAGCTCGGTAGGAAGCCTAGGAGATACGCAGTATTTT.

The rearrangement joins TRBV4-3 to TRBJ2-1; D perhaps matches TRBD2 (7 bases). Trimming stripped 0 bases from V and 0 bases from J, with 15 bases between. In germline, CDR1 is LGHNA, CDR2 YSLEER. The CDR3 runs to 18 residues. In DNA form, the CDR3 reads TGCGCCAGCAGCCAAGATGAAGCGGGACAAAGCTCCTACAATGAGCAGTTCTTC. Translated, it gives CASSQDEAGQSSYNEQFF.